The 19 T cell receptor beta chains in this list originate from one sample, sequenced in a study of T cell repertoires in cytomegalovirus infection. TCRdb re-called the reads through MiXCR, storing one row per CDR3 protein. The table includes 450,000 to 600,000 distinct CDR3 sequences, approximately 11% detected once. Sequencing input: PBMCs. These receptors originate from a human donor in good health (CMV status not recorded). Some clones in this sample may be carry-over from other donors' samples.

This clonotype appeared many times. The rearrangement links TRBV11-2 to TRBJ2-4, with a tentative D call TRBD1 (6 bases). Trimming removed 5 bases from V and 2 bases from J, with 13 bases in between. Germline loops: CDR1 SGHAT, CDR2 FQNNGV. This CDR3 spans 15 amino acids. The CDR3 spells CASSESQGTKNIQYF. As DNA, the CDR3 is TGTGCCAGCAGCGAATCTCAGGGGACCAAAAACATTCAGTACTTC.

This clonotype was detected a few times. The chain is built from TRBV27 and TRBJ2-7, with 9 bases identical to TRBD1. V shed 2 bases and J 2 bases; nucleotides not matched to a gene: 4. CDR3 length equals 15 residues. CDR1 is MNHEY and CDR2 is SMNVEV in the germline V gene (reference sequence). The chain's CDR3 is CASSLDGTGPYEQYF. The CDR3 DNA is TGTGCCAGCAGTTTAGACGGGACAGGGCCCTACGAGCAGTACTTC.

This clonotype was counted a few times. The V call is TRBV20-1, the J call TRBJ2-1, with D possibly matching TRBD1 (5 bases). The V and J ends lost 6 bases and 8 bases respectively, with 14 bases between them. The CDR3 covers 12 residues. Germline assignment: CDR1 DFQATT and CDR2 SNEGSKA (reference sequence). The CDR3 is CSASTGTYEQFF. CDR3 bases: TGCAGTGCGTCAACAGGCACCTATGAGCAGTTCTTC.

This clonotype was picked up many times. An end of the junction does not agree with germline; a read error may underlie this. The genes are TRBV6-6 and TRBJ2-5, with 7 bases identical to TRBD1. This CDR3 contains 13 residues. CDR1 and CDR2 from the germline V gene are MNHNY and SVGAGI (reference sequence). The CDR3 DNA reads TGTGCCAGCACTTACAGGGGTGGAGAGACCCAGTACTTC. It specifies CASTYRGGETQYF.

V gene TRBV18 combines with J gene TRBJ2-3, with TRBD2 as a possible D gene (6 bases). Trimming stripped 0 bases from V and 3 bases from J, with 10 bases between. Germline assignment: CDR1 KGHSH and CDR2 LQKENI. The length of the CDR3 is 15 residues. The CDR3 DNA is TGTGCCAGCTCACCACCGGAGGGATGGACAGATACGCAGTATTTT. Residues: CASSPPEGWTDTQYF.

This clonotype occurred many times. The chain uses TRBV7-8 and TRBJ1-2; no clear D gene. This CDR3 is 14 amino acids long. In germline, CDR1 is SGHVS, CDR2 FQNEAQ. V was cut by 2 bases and J by 4 bases, with 11 bases left in between. In DNA, the CDR3 is TGTGCCAGCAGCTTATCTGGGAGGTTCTATGGCTACACCTTC. Its translation: CASSLSGRFYGYTF.

In this sample, this clonotype turned up many times. The chain links TRBV27 to TRBJ2-2; TRBD1 aligns across 8 bases. CDR1 MNHEY and CDR2 SMNVEV come from the germline V gene (reference sequence). There are 15 residues in the CDR3. After removal of 5 bases from V and 6 bases from J, the junction contained 8 bases not matched to a gene. The CDR3 coding sequence is TGTGCCAGCAGTGACAGGGGAATTGGCGCCGGGGAGCTGTTTTTT. Its protein product is CASSDRGIGAGELFF.

The V and J genes are TRBV3-1 and TRBJ1-6, with a tentative D call TRBD1 (5 bases). Looked up from germline, CDR1 is LGHDT and CDR2 is YNNKEL (reference sequence). V dropped 3 bases and J dropped 14 bases, with 11 bases sitting between them. CDR3 length: 12 residues. For the CDR3, the DNA is TGTGCCAGCAGCCAGACCGAAGGGGCCCTCCACTTT. Its translation is CASSQTEGALHF.

The rearrangement uses TRBV4-2 and TRBJ2-2, with a weak D call TRBD2 (5 bases). The CDR3 is made up of 15 amino acids. Germline CDR1 LGHNA, CDR2 YNFKEQ. V gave up 6 bases and J gave up 6 bases, with 17 bases separating them. In DNA, the CDR3 is TGTGCCAGCAGTCCCGGGTCCGGGAAGGCCGGGGAGCTGTTTTTT. Amino acid sequence: CASSPGSGKAGELFF.

This clonotype was recorded only once. J is TRBJ1-2 and V is TRBV7-9; 7 bases agree with TRBD1. The CDR3 totals 16 residues. The germline V gene encodes CDR1 SEHNR and CDR2 FQNEAQ (reference sequence). The ends lost 1 base at V and 1 base at J; junction bases unmatched: 6. CDR3 nucleotide sequence: TGTGCCAGCAGCTTAGAAGGACAGGAATTTAACTATGGCTACACCTTC. Protein sequence: CASSLEGQEFNYGYTF.

The rearrangement joins TRBV9 to TRBJ2-2; 8 bases map to TRBD1. Germline V lookup: CDR1 SGDLS, CDR2 YYNGEE. V was clipped by 0 bases and J by 5 bases; unmatched bases: 6. The CDR3 has 16 residues. The CDR3 protein is CASSVEGRGLTGELFF. The DNA of the CDR3 is TGTGCCAGCAGCGTAGAGGGCAGGGGGCTAACCGGGGAGCTGTTTTTT.

The chain carries TRBV27 and TRBJ2-6; unclear D gene. The CDR3 contains 16 residues. V gave up 3 bases and J gave up 0 bases, with 9 bases separating them. The V gene's germline CDR1 is MNHEY and CDR2 SMNVEV (reference sequence). CDR3 sequence reads: CASSFHSTSGANVLTF. For the CDR3, the DNA is TGTGCCAGCAGTTTCCACAGCACCTCTGGGGCCAACGTCCTGACTTTC.

This rearrangement joins TRBV7-9 to TRBJ1-1; possibly TRBD1 for D (5 bases). Germline-derived CDR1 and CDR2 are SEHNR and FQNEAQ (reference sequence). The V and J ends lost 2 bases and 7 bases respectively, with 14 bases between them. The CDR3 contains 14 residues. DNA of the CDR3: TGTGCCAGCAGCTTAATAAAGGGGACCGGTGAAGCTTTCTTT. This gives the protein CASSLIKGTGEAFF.

This clonotype was seen repeatedly, ten times or more. This rearrangement joins TRBV12-5 to TRBJ1-5; D perhaps matches TRBD1 (5 bases). V lost 0 bases to trimming and J lost 1 base, with 10 bases between them. From germline, CDR1 is LGHNT and CDR2 FRNRAP. CDR3 size: 16 residues. The CDR3 region is CASGLVIGASNQPQHF. DNA for the CDR3: TGTGCTAGTGGTTTGGTAATCGGGGCGAGCAATCAGCCCCAGCATTTT.

In this sample, this clonotype turned up many times. The chain uses TRBV7-2 and TRBJ1-1; 9 bases agree with TRBD1. There are 14 residues in the CDR3. The germline gives CDR1 SGHTA, CDR2 FQGNSA. V lost 4 bases to trimming and J lost 3 bases; unmatched junction nucleotides: 3. CDR3 sequence reads: CASSWDREDTEAFF. In nucleotides, the CDR3 is TGTGCCAGCAGCTGGGACAGGGAGGACACTGAAGCTTTCTTT.

A note on this clonotype: Being one base from a much bigger clone, this may be a read error. The J gene is TRBJ1-1, the V gene TRBV12-3 or TRBV12-4; D is possibly TRBD1 (5 bases). This CDR3 has 13 amino acids. V was cut by 5 bases and J by 7 bases, with 14 bases left in between. The CDR3 region has the DNA TGTGCCAGCAGTCGGACAACGAGAATTGAAGCTTTCTTT. Translating it yields CASSRTTRIEAFF.

This clonotype is classed as medium-sized. V and J are TRBV7-2 and TRBJ2-2, with 7 bases matching TRBD1. The germline V gene encodes CDR1 SGHTA and CDR2 FQGNSA. Trimming cost V 5 bases and J 7 bases; bases outside gene matches: 4. CDR3 length: 13 amino acids. CDR3 DNA: TGTGCCAGCAGCGGACAGGAAGGCGGGGAGCTGTTTTTT. Protein sequence: CASSGQEGGELFF.

This clonotype has only a few counts. The chain uses TRBV29-1 and TRBJ2-4; 9 bases agree with TRBD1. Germline V gene data show CDR1 as SQVTM and CDR2 as ANQGSEA. Germline trimming cut 8 bases from V and 8 bases from J; bases unmatched to any gene: 4. CDR3 length: 11 amino acids. The CDR3 DNA sequence: TGCAGCCCACAGGGGGCGGACATTCAGTACTTC. As protein: CSPQGADIQYF.

This clonotype was recorded many times. V and J are TRBV6-2 or TRBV6-3 and TRBJ1-1; no reliable D call. The V gene lost 2 bases and the J gene lost 4 bases, with 17 bases spanning the gap. Germline loops: CDR1 MNHEY, CDR2 SVGEGT. CDR3 length: 16 residues. This CDR3 reads CASSYNSWGSSTEAFF. The CDR3 coding sequence is TGTGCCAGCAGTTACAATTCTTGGGGTTCGTCCACTGAAGCTTTCTTT.